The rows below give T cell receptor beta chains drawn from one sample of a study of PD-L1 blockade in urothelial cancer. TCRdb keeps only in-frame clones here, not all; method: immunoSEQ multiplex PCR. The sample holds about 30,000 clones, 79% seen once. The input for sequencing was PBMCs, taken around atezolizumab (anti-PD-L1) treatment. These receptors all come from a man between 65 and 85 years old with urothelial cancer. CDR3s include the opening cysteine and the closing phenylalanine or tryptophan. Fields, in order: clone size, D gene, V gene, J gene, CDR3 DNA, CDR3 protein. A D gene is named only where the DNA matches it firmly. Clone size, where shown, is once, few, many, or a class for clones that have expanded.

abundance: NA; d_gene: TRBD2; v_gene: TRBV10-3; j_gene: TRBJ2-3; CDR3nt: TGTGCCATCAGTGAGTCCGGACTAGCGGGGCCAGATACGCAGTATTTT; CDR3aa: CAISESGLAGPDTQYF
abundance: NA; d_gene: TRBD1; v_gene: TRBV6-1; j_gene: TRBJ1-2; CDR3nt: TGTGCCAGCGTACCCGGGACAGCGAGAGGTGGCTACACCTTC; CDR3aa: CASVPGTARGGYTF
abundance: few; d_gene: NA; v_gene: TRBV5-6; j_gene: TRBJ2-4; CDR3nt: TGTGCCAGCAGCTTGGACAGGGACATTCAGTACTTC; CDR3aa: CASSLDRDIQYF
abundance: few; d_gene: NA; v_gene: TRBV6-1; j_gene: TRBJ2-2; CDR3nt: TGTGCCAGCAGTCGGGACATAAACACCGGGGAGCTGTTTTTT; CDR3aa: CASSRDINTGELFF
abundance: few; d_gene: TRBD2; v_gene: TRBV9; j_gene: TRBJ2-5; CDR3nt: TGTGCCAGCAGCTTTAGCGGGGGGGCGGCTGAGACCCAGTACTTC; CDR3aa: CASSFSGGAAETQYF
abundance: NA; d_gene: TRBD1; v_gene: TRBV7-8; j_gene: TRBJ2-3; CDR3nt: TGTGCCAGCAGCTCCCGGGACAGGGCGAAGGGCACAGATACGCAGTATTTT; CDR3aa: CASSSRDRAKGTDTQYF
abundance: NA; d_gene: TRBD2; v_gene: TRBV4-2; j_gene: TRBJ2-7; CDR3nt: TGTGCCAGCAGCCCAGAACCGGGACTAATCGGTCACGAGCAGTACTTC; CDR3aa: CASSPEPGLIGHEQYF
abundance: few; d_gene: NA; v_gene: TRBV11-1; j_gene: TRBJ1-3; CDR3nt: TGTGCCAGCAGCTTAATCTTTGGAAACACCATATATTTT; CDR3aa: CASSLIFGNTIYF
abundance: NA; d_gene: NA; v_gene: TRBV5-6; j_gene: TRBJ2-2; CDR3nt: TGTGCCAGCAGCTTTGTTACTAGCACCGGGGAGCTGTTTTTT; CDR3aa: CASSFVTSTGELFF
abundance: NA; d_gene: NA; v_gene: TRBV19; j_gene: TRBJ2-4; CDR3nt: TGTGCCAGTAGTATAGAGGCAGGGAAAGGCCAGTACTTC; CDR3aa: CASSIEAGKGQYF
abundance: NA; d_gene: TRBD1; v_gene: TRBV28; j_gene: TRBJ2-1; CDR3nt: TGTGCCAGCAGTGTCTCCAGGGGGCTCTACAATGAGCAGTTCTTC; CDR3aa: CASSVSRGLYNEQFF
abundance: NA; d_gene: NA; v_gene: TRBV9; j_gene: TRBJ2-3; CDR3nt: TGTGCCAGCAGCGGCTTACGAGGGGGTGATACGCAGTATTTT; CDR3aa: CASSGLRGGDTQYF
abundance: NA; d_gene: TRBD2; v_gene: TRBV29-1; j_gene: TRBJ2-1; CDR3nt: TGCAGCGTTCTTAGCGGGAGTGTTTACAATGAGCAGTTCTTC; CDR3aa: CSVLSGSVYNEQFF
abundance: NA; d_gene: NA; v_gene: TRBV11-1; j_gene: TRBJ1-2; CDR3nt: TGTGCCAGCAGCCCCACATTCGACTATGGCTACACCTTC; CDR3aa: CASSPTFDYGYTF
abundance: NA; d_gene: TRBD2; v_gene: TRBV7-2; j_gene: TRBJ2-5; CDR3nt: TGTGCCAGCAGGGCTACCGGACTAGCGGGAAAAGAGACCCAGTACTTC; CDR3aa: CASRATGLAGKETQYF
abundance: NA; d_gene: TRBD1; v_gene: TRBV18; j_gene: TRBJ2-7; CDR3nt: TGTGCCAGCTCACCGCCGGGACAGGGGGTATACGAGCAGTACTTC; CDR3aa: CASSPPGQGVYEQYF
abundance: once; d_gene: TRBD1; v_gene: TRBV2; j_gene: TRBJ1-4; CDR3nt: TGTGCCAGCAGCGGGACAGCTAATGAAAAACTGTTTTTT; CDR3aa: CASSGTANEKLFF
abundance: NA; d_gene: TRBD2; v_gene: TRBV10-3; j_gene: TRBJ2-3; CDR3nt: TGTGCCACCAAGCAAAGACTAGCGGGAGGGCAAGATACGCAGTATTTT; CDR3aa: CATKQRLAGGQDTQYF
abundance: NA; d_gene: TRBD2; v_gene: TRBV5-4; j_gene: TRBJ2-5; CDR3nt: TGTGCCACCAACGGGGGGAACCAAGAGACCCAGTACTTC; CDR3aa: CATNGGNQETQYF
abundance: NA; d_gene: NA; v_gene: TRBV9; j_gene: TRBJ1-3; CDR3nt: TGTGCCAGCAGCCCGGGGGACGGGGTGAGGCGGTCTGGAAACACCATATATTTT; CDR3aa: CASSPGDGVRRSGNTIYF
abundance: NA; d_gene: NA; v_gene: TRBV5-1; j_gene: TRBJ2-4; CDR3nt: TGCGCCAGCAGCTTAGACAGTGGCATTCAGTACTTC; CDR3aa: CASSLDSGIQYF
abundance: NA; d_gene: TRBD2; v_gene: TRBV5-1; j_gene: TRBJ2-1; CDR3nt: TGCGCCAGCAGCTACCTAGCGGGGTCATACAATGAGCAGTTCTTC; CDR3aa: CASSYLAGSYNEQFF
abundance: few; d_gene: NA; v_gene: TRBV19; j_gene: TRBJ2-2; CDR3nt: TGTGCCAGTAGTGACAGAGGAACCGGGGAGCTGTTTTTT; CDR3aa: CASSDRGTGELFF
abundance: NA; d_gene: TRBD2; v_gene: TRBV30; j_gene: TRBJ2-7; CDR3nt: TGTGCCTGGAGTGGGCTAGCGGGTTACGAGCAGTACTTC; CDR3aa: CAWSGLAGYEQYF
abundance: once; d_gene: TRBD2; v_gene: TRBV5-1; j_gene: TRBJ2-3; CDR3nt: TGCGCCAGCAGCCCCGGGACTAGCAGGACAGATACGCAGTATTTT; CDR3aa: CASSPGTSRTDTQYF
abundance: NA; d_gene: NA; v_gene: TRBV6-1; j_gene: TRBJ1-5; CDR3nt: TGTGCCAGCAGTGAAGCGCGGGCTGGAAGCAATCAGCCCCAGCATTTT; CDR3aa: CASSEARAGSNQPQHF
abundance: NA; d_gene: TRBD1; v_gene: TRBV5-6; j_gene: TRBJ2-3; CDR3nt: TGTGCCAGCAGCTCAACCGACAGGGGGCTGGGAGATACGCAGTATTTT; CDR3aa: CASSSTDRGLGDTQYF
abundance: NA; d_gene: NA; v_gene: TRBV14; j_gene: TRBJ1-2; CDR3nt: TGTGCCAGCAGCCAAGCCAGGGCCGGCTATGGCTACACCTTC; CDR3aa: CASSQARAGYGYTF
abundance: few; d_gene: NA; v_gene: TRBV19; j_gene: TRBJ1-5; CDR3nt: TGTGCCAGTTACCCTTTAACCGGAGGACCGGGAGCACTATATAGCAATCAGCCCCAGCATTTT; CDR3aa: CASYPLTGGPGALYSNQPQHF
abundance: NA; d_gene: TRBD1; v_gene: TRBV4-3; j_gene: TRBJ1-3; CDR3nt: TGCGCCAGCAGCCACCGGACAGGCCCTGGAAACACCATATATTTT; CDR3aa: CASSHRTGPGNTIYF
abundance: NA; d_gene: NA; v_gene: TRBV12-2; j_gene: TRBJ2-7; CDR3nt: TGTGCAAGTCGCCCGAAATGGACAGGTTCCTACGAGCAGTACTTC; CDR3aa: CASRPKWTGSYEQYF
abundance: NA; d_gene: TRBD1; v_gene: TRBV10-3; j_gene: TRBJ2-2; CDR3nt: TGTGCCATCAGTGCGCACAGGGGGACAGCGAACACCGGGGAGCTGTTTTTT; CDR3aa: CAISAHRGTANTGELFF
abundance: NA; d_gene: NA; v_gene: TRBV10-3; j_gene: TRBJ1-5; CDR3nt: TGTGCCATCAGTGAGTCGAAGCGGGCCAATCAGCCCCAGCATTTT; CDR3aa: CAISESKRANQPQHF
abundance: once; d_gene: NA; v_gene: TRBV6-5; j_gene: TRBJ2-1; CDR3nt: TGTGCCAGCAGTGGGGCCACAGGGAGGTTCTTC; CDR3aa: CASSGATGRFF
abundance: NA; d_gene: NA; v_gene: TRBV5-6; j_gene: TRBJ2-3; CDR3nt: TGTGCCAGCAGCTTGATTGGCGGGCCTCCGACCGATACGCAGTATTTT; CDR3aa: CASSLIGGPPTDTQYF
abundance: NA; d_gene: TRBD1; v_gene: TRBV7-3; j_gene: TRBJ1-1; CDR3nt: TGTGCCAGCAGCTTAGGGGGACAGGGAAGAGAAGCTTTCTTT; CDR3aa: CASSLGGQGREAFF
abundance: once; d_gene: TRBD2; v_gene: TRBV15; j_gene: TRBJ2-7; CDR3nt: TGTGCCACCAGCAGAGACGTGACTAGCGGCGAGCAGTACTTC; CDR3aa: CATSRDVTSGEQYF
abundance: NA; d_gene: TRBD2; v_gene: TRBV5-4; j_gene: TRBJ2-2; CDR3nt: TGTGCCAGCAGCCGGGCGGGGGGCTTGACCGGGGAGCTGTTTTTT; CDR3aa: CASSRAGGLTGELFF
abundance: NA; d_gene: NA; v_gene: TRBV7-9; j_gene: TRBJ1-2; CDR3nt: TGTGCCAGCAGCAAACACGGAGGGGGGGGCGCCGGCTATGGCTACACCTTC; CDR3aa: CASSKHGGGGAGYGYTF
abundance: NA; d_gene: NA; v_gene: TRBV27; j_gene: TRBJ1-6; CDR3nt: TGTGCCAGCAGTTTTGAGGAACCAGCGAATAATTCACCCCTCCACTTT; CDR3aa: CASSFEEPANNSPLHF
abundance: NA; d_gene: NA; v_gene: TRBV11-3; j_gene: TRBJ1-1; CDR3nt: TGTGCCAGCATCTTGGGGGGAAACACTGAAGCTTTCTTT; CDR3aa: CASILGGNTEAFF
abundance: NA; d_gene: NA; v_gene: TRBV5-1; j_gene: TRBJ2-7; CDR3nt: TGCGCCAGCAGCTTGGTCAGGGGTGGAGAGCAGTACTTC; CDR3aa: CASSLVRGGEQYF
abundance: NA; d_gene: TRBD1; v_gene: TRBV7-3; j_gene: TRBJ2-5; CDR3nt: TGTGCCAGCAGCCTGACAGGGGGCGCAGAGACCCAGTACTTC; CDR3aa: CASSLTGGAETQYF
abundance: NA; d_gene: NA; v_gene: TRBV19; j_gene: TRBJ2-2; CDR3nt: TGTGCCAGTAGTAGGACAAACACCGGGGAGCTGTTTTTT; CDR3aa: CASSRTNTGELFF
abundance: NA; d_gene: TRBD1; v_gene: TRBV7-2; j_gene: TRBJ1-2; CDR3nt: TGTGCCAGCAGCCCCACGGGACAGGGGTTGAGTGGCTACACCTTC; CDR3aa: CASSPTGQGLSGYTF
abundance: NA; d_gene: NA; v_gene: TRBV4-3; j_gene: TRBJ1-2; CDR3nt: TGCGCCAGCAGCCAAGTCATTAGCCAGGGCCGCACCTTC; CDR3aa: CASSQVISQGRTF
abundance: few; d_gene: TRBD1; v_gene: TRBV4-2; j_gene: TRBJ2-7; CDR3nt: TGTGCCAGCAGCCAAGGGGGGACAGCATCCTACGAGCAGTACTTC; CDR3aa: CASSQGGTASYEQYF
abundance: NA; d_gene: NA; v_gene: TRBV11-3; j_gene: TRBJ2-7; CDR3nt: TGTGCCAGCAGCTTAGGGCCAAACTACGAGCAGTACTTC; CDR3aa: CASSLGPNYEQYF
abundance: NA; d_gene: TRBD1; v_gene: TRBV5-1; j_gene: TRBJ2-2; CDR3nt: TGCGCCAGCAGCCAGACAGGGGGAACCGGGGAGCTGTTTTTT; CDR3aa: CASSQTGGTGELFF
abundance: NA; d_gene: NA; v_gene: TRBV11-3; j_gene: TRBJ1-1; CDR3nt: TGTGCCAGCAGCTTAGATGAGGCTTTGAACACTGAAGCTTTCTTT; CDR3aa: CASSLDEALNTEAFF
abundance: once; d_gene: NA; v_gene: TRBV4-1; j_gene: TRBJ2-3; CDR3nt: TGCGCCAGCAGCCCCTTAACGGAAGGGGATTACACAGATACGCAGTATTTT; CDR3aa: CASSPLTEGDYTDTQYF
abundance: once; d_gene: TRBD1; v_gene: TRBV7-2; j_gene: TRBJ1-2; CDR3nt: TGTGCCAGCAGCCGTGTAGGGGGCGACTATGGCTACACCTTC; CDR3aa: CASSRVGGDYGYTF